This passage covers 15 T cell receptor beta chains from one sample sequenced in a study of blood T cell repertoires in COVID-19. This table comes from immunoSEQ multiplex PCR, and its TCRdb copy is limited to in-frame clones, with some not included. The sample includes more than 110,000 clones, around 86% seen only once; the top ten take around 4.5%. The sequenced material came from PBMCs or T cells enriched from blood (not recorded which). Source of these receptors: a man aged 45-60 years who had recovered from COVID-19.

This clone has only one observation. The chain joins TRBV28 to TRBJ2-7; a possible D gene is TRBD2 (5 bases). V lost 6 bases, J lost 2 bases, and 11 bases lay in between. This CDR3 is 13 amino acids long. CDR1 and CDR2 (germline): MDHEN, SYDVKM. The CDR3 spells CASRLDGTYEQYF. For the CDR3, the DNA is TGTGCCAGCAGACTAGACGGGACCTACGAGCAGTACTTC.

The gene calls are TRBV12-3 or TRBV12-4 and TRBJ1-5; no definite D call. CDR3 size: 13 residues. The germline V and J ends were trimmed by 3 bases and 7 bases, with 10 bases remaining between them. CDR3 bases: TGTGCCAGCAGTTTCTCGGGTTACCAGCCCCAGCATTTT. Translation: CASSFSGYQPQHF.

The gene calls are TRBV14 and TRBJ2-6; D uncertain. V was shortened by 1 base and J by 3 bases, with 10 bases between the two germline ends. Germline CDR1 SGHDN, CDR2 FVKESK. The CDR3 totals 16 residues. DNA of the CDR3: TGTGCCAGCAGCCAAGGGTGGGCTGGTGGGGCCAACGTCCTGACTTTC. It is translated as CASSQGWAGGANVLTF.

The V and J genes are TRBV30 and TRBJ2-3, with TRBD2 identical over 12 bases. The trim removed 4 bases at V and 4 bases at J, leaving 3 bases unmatched. The CDR3 runs 14 residues. The germline CDR1 and CDR2 sequences are GTSNPN and SVGIG (reference sequence). The CDR3 nucleotides read TGTGCCTGGACTAGCGGGAGGGGGGCAGATACGCAGTATTTT. Its translation: CAWTSGRGADTQYF.

This chain connects TRBV6-5 to TRBJ2-5, with D possibly matching TRBD2 (6 bases). The CDR3 has 11 amino acids. The V and J ends lost 7 bases and 5 bases respectively, with 8 bases between them. In germline, CDR1 is MNHEY, CDR2 SVGAGI. The CDR3 DNA reads TGTGCCAGCAAGGAGGGGGAGACCCAGTACTTC. Translated, it gives CASKEGETQYF.

The chain is built from TRBV2 and TRBJ1-4; the D is unclear. CDR1 SNHLY and CDR2 FYNNEI come from the germline V gene. This CDR3 has 17 amino acids. V was pared by 2 bases and J by 0 bases, with 13 bases between. The CDR3 loop reads CASSERFRFATNEKLFF. The CDR3 coding sequence is TGTGCCAGCAGTGAAAGATTCAGGTTTGCAACTAATGAAAAACTGTTTTTT. The full variable domain, in which reference TRBV2 and TRBJ1-4 provide the parts outside the CDR3, is EPEVTQTPSHQVTQMGQEVILRCVPISNHLYFYWYRQILGQKVEFLVSFYNNEISEKSEIFDDQFSVERPDGSNFTLKIRSTKLEDSAMYFCASSERFRFATNEKLFFGSGTQLSVL.

The J gene is TRBJ2-3, the V gene TRBV5-1; the match to TRBD2 covers 9 bases. The germline V gene encodes CDR1 SGHRS and CDR2 YFSETQ. J lost 6 bases, V lost 4 bases, and 9 bases had no gene match. The CDR3 extends over 15 amino acids. In DNA, the CDR3 is TGCGCCAGCAGCCCAGCGGGGGGCCCTGCCGATACGCAGTATTTT. Translation: CASSPAGGPADTQYF.

CDR3 sequence: CASSLEAGGITEAFF. CDR3 sequence (DNA): TGTGCCAGCAGCTTAGAGGCAGGGGGCATCACTGAAGCTTTCTTT. The rearrangement joins TRBV7-9 to TRBJ1-1; 8 nucleotides agree with TRBD1. Germline lookup yields CDR1 SEHNR and CDR2 FQNEAQ (reference sequence). The V and J ends lost 1 base and 4 bases, in that order; junction bases with no gene match: 5. CDR3 length equals 15 residues.

The chain links TRBV6-5 to TRBJ1-6; D gene uncertain. The V end lost 5 bases, the J end lost 7 bases, and 12 bases lay between the germline ends. The CDR3 is 14 residues long. Germline assignment: CDR1 MNHEY and CDR2 SVGAGI. The chain's CDR3 is CASSLNRRNSPLHF. The CDR3 DNA sequence: TGTGCCAGCAGTCTGAACAGACGAAATTCACCCCTCCACTTT.

V gene TRBV5-1 combines with J gene TRBJ1-1; perhaps TRBD1 as D (6 bases). The CDR3 has 15 amino acids. Trimming removed 4 bases at V and 5 bases at J, with 18 bases between. Per the germline V gene, CDR1 is SGHRS and CDR2 is YFSETQ. The CDR3 nucleotides read TGCGCCAGCAGCGACGGCCCAGGGGTGGCGACTGAAGCTTTCTTT. This encodes CASSDGPGVATEAFF.

As DNA, the CDR3 is TGTGCCAGCAGAAGCGGGGGGGCCAATACCGGGGAGCTGTTTTTT. This gives the protein CASRSGGANTGELFF. The chain couples TRBV6-6 to TRBJ2-2; TRBD2 aligns across 10 bases. CDR1 and CDR2 from the germline V gene are MNHNY and SVGAGI (reference sequence). The junction had 6 bases not matched to a gene; V was cut back by 6 bases and J by 5 bases. The CDR3 has 15 residues.

This clone was observed a handful of times. The J gene is TRBJ1-1, the V gene TRBV3-1 (or the pseudogene TRBV3-2); no firm D call. Germline V gives CDR1 LGHDT, CDR2 YNNKEL (reference sequence). Deletions cut 2 bases from V and 0 bases from J, with 4 bases between. CDR3 size: 13 residues. The CDR3 DNA sequence: TGTGCCAGCAGCCAATTCTTGAACACTGAAGCTTTCTTT. It is translated as CASSQFLNTEAFF.

This chain links TRBV3-1 (or the pseudogene TRBV3-2) with TRBJ2-7, with D tentatively TRBD2 (5 bases). The CDR3 runs 13 residues. The V end lost 0 bases, the J end lost 7 bases, and 10 bases lay between the germline ends. CDR1 is LGHDT and CDR2 is YNNKEL in the germline V gene (reference sequence). CDR3 amino acids: CASSQEPSWEQYF. CDR3 sequence (DNA): TGTGCCAGCAGCCAAGAGCCTAGCTGGGAGCAGTACTTC.

The rearrangement uses TRBV7-6 and TRBJ1-1, with TRBD1 identical over 7 bases. Germline assignment: CDR1 SGHVS and CDR2 FNYEAQ. V lost 5 bases, J lost 7 bases, and 10 bases stayed unmatched. The CDR3 spans 14 residues. CDR3 bases: TGTGCCAGCAGCGCCCACAGGGGAAGGAGTGAAGCTTTCTTT. It encodes CASSAHRGRSEAFF.

CDR3 residues: CASSYSGGENQPQHF. CDR3 in DNA: TGTGCCAGCAGTTATTCGGGAGGGGAGAATCAGCCCCAGCATTTT. J is TRBJ1-5 and V is TRBV6-5; D is perhaps TRBD1 (5 bases). The V gene lost 3 bases and the J gene lost 4 bases, with 13 bases spanning the gap. This CDR3 has 15 residues. CDR1 is MNHEY, CDR2 SVGAGI, per germline.